The 11 T cell receptor beta chains given below trace back to one sample, sequenced in a study of blood T cell repertoires in COVID-19. Profiling relied on immunoSEQ multiplex PCR, and the TCRdb table lists in-frame clones only, not all of them. The sample consists of 45,000 to 50,000 clones, approximately 85% of them appearing once. The sequencing input was peripheral blood. The receptors here all came from an elderly woman with COVID-19, enrolled during active disease.

This chain uses TRBV29-1 with TRBJ1-4; D call uncertain. CDR3 length: 14 amino acids. CDR1 SQVTM and CDR2 ANQGSEA come from the germline V gene. Trimming took off 4 bases at V and 0 bases at J, with 9 bases between the two ends. The CDR3: CSVGWRATNEKLFF. CDR3 in DNA: TGCAGCGTTGGGTGGCGGGCAACTAATGAAAAACTGTTTTTT.

The chain carries TRBV5-1 and TRBJ2-3, with 8 bases aligning to TRBD1. The germline gives CDR1 SGHRS, CDR2 YFSETQ. The J segment lost 0 bases and the V segment lost 3 bases, leaving 3 bases of the junction unmatched. This CDR3 spans 15 amino acids. The CDR3 DNA sequence: TGCGCCAGCAGCTCGAGGACAGGGAGCACAGATACGCAGTATTTT. Protein product: CASSSRTGSTDTQYF.

In DNA form, the CDR3 reads TGTGCCAGCAGGGAAGGGGGACAGGGCACCGTAGTCTATGGCTACACCTTC. The encoded protein is CASREGGQGTVVYGYTF. The chain recombines TRBV28 with TRBJ1-2; 9 bases align to TRBD1. Trimming cost V 6 bases and J 4 bases; bases outside gene matches: 15. This CDR3 comprises 17 residues. Germline CDR1 reads MDHEN; CDR2 reads SYDVKM.

This clone was observed a single time. Here the CDR3 reads CASSPGGAGDTEAFF. CDR3 coding DNA: TGTGCCAGCAGCCCAGGGGGCGCCGGGGACACTGAAGCTTTCTTT. V gene TRBV4-2 combines with J gene TRBJ1-1; TRBD1 matches at 8 bases. The V gene end was trimmed by 4 bases and the J gene end by 3 bases; junction bases not matched to a gene: 7. The germline CDR1 and CDR2 sequences are LGHNA and YNFKEQ. The CDR3 is made up of 15 amino acids.

This rearrangement joins TRBV7-7 to TRBJ2-3; maybe TRBD2 (6 bases). V lost 1 base and J 9 bases, leaving 17 bases between the germline ends. CDR1 and CDR2 (germline): SSHAT, FNYEAQ (reference sequence). This CDR3 comprises 15 residues. CDR3 region: CASSLGGSAEGTQYF. As DNA, the CDR3 is TGTGCCAGCAGCTTAGGCGGCTCCGCGGAGGGGACGCAGTATTTT.

The chain carries TRBV20-1 and TRBJ2-1, with 10 bases matching TRBD2. Germline V gene sequence: CDR1 DFQATT, CDR2 SNEGSKA (reference sequence). J was trimmed by 1 base and V by 3 bases; bases with no gene match: 3. This CDR3 spans 15 amino acids. In DNA form, the CDR3 reads TGCAGTGCTAGTCCTAGCGGGGGATCCTACAATGAGCAGTTCTTC. It is translated as CSASPSGGSYNEQFF.

This chain joins TRBV5-1 and TRBJ1-1; D unclear. V was pared by 0 bases and J by 7 bases, with 7 bases between. Germline CDR1 SGHRS, CDR2 YFSETQ. CDR3 length: 12 residues. The CDR3 DNA reads TGCGCCAGCAGCTTGGGGGAGTTTGAAGCTTTCTTT. It specifies CASSLGEFEAFF.

This rearrangement joins TRBV19 to TRBJ2-7, with TRBD2 matching over 11 bases. V lost 4 bases, J lost 3 bases, and 14 bases stayed unmatched. This CDR3 has 18 amino acids. Germline V gene sequence: CDR1 LNHDA, CDR2 SQIVND (reference sequence). CDR3 nucleotides: TGTGCCAGTAGTACGGGGCGGTTCTCCGGGACTAGCGGCTACGAGCAGTACTTC. It is translated as CASSTGRFSGTSGYEQYF.

The V gene is TRBV7-7, the J gene TRBJ2-5; 8 positions match TRBD2. This CDR3 has 16 residues. Germline loops: CDR1 SSHAT, CDR2 FNYEAQ (reference sequence). Trimming took 1 base from V and 1 from J; bases not matched to a gene: 5. As DNA, the CDR3 is TGTGCCAGCAGCTTAGAGGCTAGCGGGCGCCAAGAGACCCAGTACTTC. Residues: CASSLEASGRQETQYF.

The chain employs TRBV2 and TRBJ2-7; 7 bases match TRBD1. With V trimmed by 6 bases and J by 0 bases, 5 bases remained unmatched. This CDR3 comprises 14 residues. Germline V gene sequence: CDR1 SNHLY, CDR2 FYNNEI. The CDR3 loop is CASRDRQGSYEQYF. The CDR3 bases are TGTGCCAGCAGAGACAGACAGGGCTCCTACGAGCAGTACTTC. The variable domain in full, with the rest retrieved from reference TRBV2 and TRBJ2-7, is EPEVTQTPSHQVTQMGQEVILRCVPISNHLYFYWYRQILGQKVEFLVSFYNNEISEKSEIFDDQFSVERPDGSNFTLKIRSTKLEDSAMYFCASRDRQGSYEQYFGPGTRLTVT.

V usage is TRBV12-3 or TRBV12-4 and J usage is TRBJ1-1; D is possibly TRBD1 (6 bases). Deletions cut 7 bases from V and 6 bases from J, with 15 bases between. The CDR3 runs 13 residues. CDR3 bases: TGTGCCAGCAACAGACAGGTCGGCTCTGAAGCTTTCTTT. This codes for CASNRQVGSEAFF.